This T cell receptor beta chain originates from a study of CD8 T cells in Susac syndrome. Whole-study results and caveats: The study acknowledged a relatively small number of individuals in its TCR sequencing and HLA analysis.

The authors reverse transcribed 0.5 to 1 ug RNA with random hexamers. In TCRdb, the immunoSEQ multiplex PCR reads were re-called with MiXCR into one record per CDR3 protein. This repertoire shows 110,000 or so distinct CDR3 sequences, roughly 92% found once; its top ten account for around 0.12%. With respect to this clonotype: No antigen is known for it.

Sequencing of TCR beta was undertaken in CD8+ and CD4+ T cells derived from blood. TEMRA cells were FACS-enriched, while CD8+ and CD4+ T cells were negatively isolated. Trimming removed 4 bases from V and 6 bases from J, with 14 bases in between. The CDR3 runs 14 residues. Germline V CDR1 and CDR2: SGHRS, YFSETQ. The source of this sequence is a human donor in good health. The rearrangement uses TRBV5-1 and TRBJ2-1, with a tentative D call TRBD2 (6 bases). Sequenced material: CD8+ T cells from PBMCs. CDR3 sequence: CASSKEGSGNEQFF. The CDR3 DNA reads TGCGCCAGCAGCAAGGAGGGTTCTGGCAATGAGCAGTTCTTC. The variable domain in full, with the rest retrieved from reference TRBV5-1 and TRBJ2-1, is KAGVTQTPRYLIKTRGQQVTLSCSPISGHRSVSWYQQTPGQGLQFLFEYFSETQRNKGNFPGRFSGRQFSNSRSEMNVSTLELGDSALYLCASSKEGSGNEQFFGPGTRLTVL.